This is a list of T cell receptor beta chains from one sample in a study of T cell responses to AZD1222 COVID-19 vaccine. The data were produced by immunoSEQ multiplex PCR, yet TCRdb's version contains in-frame clones alone and is incomplete. The sample records around 140,000 clones, approximately 92% being singletons. Sequenced here: peripheral blood, sampled 28 days after the second AZD1222 dose. These receptors all stem from an adult who received the AZD1222 COVID-19 vaccine. The CDR3 runs from the conserved cysteine through the conserved F or W. Fields, in order: CDR3 length, clone size, V gene, J gene, D gene, CDR3 DNA, CDR3 protein. D genes are given only for firm matches. Rows may omit the clone size; those that give it use once, few, many or a size class.

14	-	TRBV2	TRBJ2-3	-	TGTGCCAGCAGGAAGGGACTGAGCACAGATACGCAGTATTTT	CASRKGLSTDTQYF
14	once	TRBV5-1	TRBJ1-2	TRBD1	TGCGCCAGCAACCCGGGACAGGGAGGACATGGCTACACCTTC	CASNPGQGGHGYTF
14	-	TRBV7-9	TRBJ2-5	-	TGTGCCAGCAGCTTACTCGGCAGGGGCGAGACCCAGTACTTC	CASSLLGRGETQYF
14	-	TRBV6-5	TRBJ2-7	TRBD1	TGTGCCAGCAACAAGGGACAGGGTTTAAGCGAGCAGTACTTC	CASNKGQGLSEQYF
14	-	TRBV5-4	TRBJ1-4	-	TGTGCCAGCTCCTCGGGAGCAACTAATGAAAAACTGTTTTTT	CASSSGATNEKLFF
14	-	TRBV5-1	TRBJ2-3	TRBD2	TGCGCCAGCACTCTGACTAGCGGGATAGATACGCAGTATTTT	CASTLTSGIDTQYF
13	-	TRBV27	TRBJ1-2	-	TGTGCCAGCGGCAGGGGTGGGAACTATGGCTACACCTTC	CASGRGGNYGYTF
14	-	TRBV7-2	TRBJ2-7	TRBD1	TGTGCCAGCAGCTTAGGCTTCGGACAGGGGTGGTCGTACTTC	CASSLGFGQGWSYF
12	-	TRBV19	TRBJ1-2	-	TGTGCCAGTAAGGCGGAGGCCTATGGCTACACCTTC	CASKAEAYGYTF
14	-	TRBV19	TRBJ2-1	TRBD2	TGTGCCAGTAGTACCTCGGGGGGGGCCCGAGAGCAGTTCTTC	CASSTSGGAREQFF
13	once	TRBV3-1/TRBV3-2	TRBJ2-5	-	TGTGCCAGCAGCCAATGGGGGACGGAGACCCAGTACTTC	CASSQWGTETQYF
16	-	TRBV3-1/TRBV3-2	TRBJ2-1	TRBD2	TGTGCCAGCAGCCAAGATCAAACTAGCGAGTACAATGAGCAGTTCTTC	CASSQDQTSEYNEQFF
14	-	TRBV18	TRBJ2-7	-	TGTGCCAGCTCACCAGGGATAAAGACCTACGAGCAGTACTTC	CASSPGIKTYEQYF
16	-	TRBV27	TRBJ1-2	-	TGTGCCAGCAGTTTATCGTCCCCAGGGAGGGACTATGGCTACACCTTC	CASSLSSPGRDYGYTF
15	-	TRBV7-2	TRBJ2-1	-	TGTGCCAGCAGCTTAACGGGACTTCCTCAGAGGGAGCAGTTCTTC	CASSLTGLPQREQFF
11	-	TRBV29-1	TRBJ1-2	-	TGCAGCGCCCCGGACAGAGATGGCTACACCTTC	CSAPDRDGYTF
14	-	TRBV28	TRBJ2-7	TRBD1	TGTGCCAGCAGTGGACAGGGGCGGATCAGCGAGCAGTACTTC	CASSGQGRISEQYF
12	-	TRBV3-1/TRBV3-2	TRBJ1-1	-	TGTGCCAGCAGCCAATCTCGCAGGGAGGCTTTCTTT	CASSQSRREAFF
14	-	TRBV7-6	TRBJ2-3	-	TGTGCCAGCAGCTTAGGGCCCCATGCAGATACGCAGTATTTT	CASSLGPHADTQYF
14	-	TRBV18	TRBJ2-3	-	TGTGCCAGCTCACCATTACAGACCACAGATACGCAGTATTTT	CASSPLQTTDTQYF
14	-	TRBV7-3	TRBJ1-6	-	TGTGCCAGCAGCTTGACCGCGGGGAATTCACCCCTCCACTTT	CASSLTAGNSPLHF
16	once	TRBV5-4	TRBJ2-3	TRBD2	TGTGCCAGCAGCACGCCCGGACTAGCGCTAGGGGATACGCAGTATTTT	CASSTPGLALGDTQYF
14	-	TRBV5-5	TRBJ1-3	-	TGTGCCAGCAGCGGAGCTGACAAGGGAAACACCATATATTTT	CASSGADKGNTIYF
16	-	TRBV3-1/TRBV3-2	TRBJ2-1	TRBD2	TGTGCCAGCAGCTTCTACGGGGGGAGCTCCTACAATGAGCAGTTCTTC	CASSFYGGSSYNEQFF
11	once	TRBV7-9	TRBJ2-1	-	TGTGCCGGGGAGGCGGTGTTCGTGCAGTTCTTC	CAGEAVFVQFF
13	-	TRBV6-5	TRBJ2-7	TRBD1	TGTGCCAGCAGGACAGGGGGCTCCTACGAGCAGTACTTC	CASRTGGSYEQYF
15	-	TRBV2	TRBJ2-5	TRBD2	TGTGCCAGCAGCCTAGCGGCGGGAGTACCTGAGACCCAGTACTTC	CASSLAAGVPETQYF
14	-	TRBV7-3	TRBJ1-2	-	TGTGCCAGCAGTTATAGCGGTGGGGCTGAGGGCTACACCTTC	CASSYSGGAEGYTF
13	-	TRBV18	TRBJ1-4	-	TGTGCCAGCTCCCGGGCTGGGGATGAAAAACTGTTTTTT	CASSRAGDEKLFF
12	few	TRBV28	TRBJ1-1	-	TGTGCCAGCAGGGGCCTCTCGATTGAAGCTTTCTTT	CASRGLSIEAFF
17	-	TRBV19	TRBJ2-7	-	TGTGCCAGTAGTATATTCCCCGGGGCAGGAGGGACCTACGAGCAGTACTTC	CASSIFPGAGGTYEQYF
15	-	TRBV5-1	TRBJ2-2	-	TGCGCCAGCAGCTTGCCAGCAGGGGCCGCCGGGGAGCTGTTTTTT	CASSLPAGAAGELFF
14	-	TRBV6-1	TRBJ1-1	-	TGTGCCAGCAGTGAAGACGGGGGGAACACTGAAGCTTTCTTT	CASSEDGGNTEAFF
14	-	TRBV7-2	TRBJ2-3	TRBD2	TGTGCCAGCAGCCCTAGCGGGAGCACAGATACGCAGTATTTT	CASSPSGSTDTQYF
15	-	TRBV28	TRBJ1-5	-	TGTGCCAGCAGTTTAGGATCAGGGTACAATCAGCCCCAGCATTTT	CASSLGSGYNQPQHF